A selection of T cell receptor beta chains follows, all from one sample in a study of cytomegalovirus exposure and HLA in healthy donors. Clones were read by immunoSEQ multiplex PCR, and TCRdb kept only the in-frame ones, dropping some. The sample has 100,000 or so clones; roughly 82% are singletons. The source material was PBMCs. These receptors were collected from a man aged 30 to 39 in good health and CMV-seropositive. CDR3s include the opening cysteine and the closing phenylalanine or tryptophan. A D gene is named only where the DNA matches it firmly. Size is omitted from some rows. Given values are once, few, many or a class for expanded clones.

v_call	clone_size	d_call	j_call	cdr3_aa	cdr3_nt
TRBV25-1	-	TRBD2	TRBJ2-2	CASSEWSSGRGTGELFF	TGTGCCAGCAGTGAATGGAGTAGCGGGAGGGGCACCGGGGAGCTGTTTTTT
TRBV11-1	-	-	TRBJ2-3	CASSLGTRVERGTDTQYF	TGTGCCAGCAGCTTAGGAACGAGGGTGGAGAGAGGCACAGATACGCAGTATTTT
TRBV28	-	TRBD2	TRBJ2-1	CASSSPAWAGEDEQFF	TGTGCCAGCAGTTCACCCGCCTGGGCGGGAGAGGATGAGCAGTTCTTC
TRBV28	-	-	TRBJ2-2	CASSLISRRENTGELFF	TGTGCCAGCAGTTTAATTTCTCGCAGGGAGAACACCGGGGAGCTGTTTTTT
TRBV28	-	-	TRBJ2-7	CASRATYEQYF	TGTGCCAGCCGAGCAACCTACGAGCAGTACTTC
TRBV28	-	TRBD1	TRBJ1-5	CASRRQGGQPQHF	TGTGCCAGCAGACGACAGGGGGGTCAGCCCCAGCATTTT
TRBV7-9	-	-	TRBJ1-6	CASSSNLYNSPLHF	TGTGCCAGCAGCTCTAATCTCTATAATTCACCCCTCCACTTT
TRBV6-6	-	TRBD1	TRBJ1-2	CASSDLTGEPGYTF	TGTGCCAGCAGCGACTTAACAGGGGAACCTGGCTACACCTTC
TRBV14	-	-	TRBJ2-1	CASSQGLQLSNEQFF	TGTGCCAGCAGCCAGGGGCTACAATTAAGCAATGAGCAGTTCTTC
TRBV18	-	TRBD2	TRBJ2-1	CASSPGNSGYNEQFF	TGTGCCAGCTCACCAGGGAATAGCGGGTACAATGAGCAGTTCTTC
TRBV10-1	-	-	TRBJ2-1	CASSESTRNEQFF	TGCGCCAGCAGTGAGTCGACGAGGAATGAGCAGTTCTTC
TRBV4-3	-	TRBD1	TRBJ2-7	CASSQRDRGYEQYF	TGCGCCAGCAGCCAAAGGGACAGGGGATACGAGCAGTACTTC
TRBV7-2	-	TRBD1	TRBJ2-1	CASSSPGQGYNEQFF	TGTGCCAGCAGCTCCCCGGGACAGGGGTACAATGAGCAGTTCTTC
TRBV6-5	-	TRBD2	TRBJ2-1	CASSYSELAGGSEQFF	TGTGCCAGCAGTTACAGCGAACTAGCGGGAGGGAGTGAGCAGTTCTTC
TRBV18	-	TRBD2	TRBJ2-7	CASSPMGGINEQYF	TGTGCCAGCTCACCCATGGGAGGGATTAACGAGCAGTACTTC
TRBV4-1	once	TRBD2	TRBJ2-7	CASSQALAGEGAYEQYF	TGCGCCAGCAGCCAAGCCCTAGCGGGAGAGGGGGCCTACGAGCAGTACTTC
TRBV9	-	-	TRBJ2-5	CASSVGGVQETQYF	TGTGCCAGCAGCGTTGGCGGGGTACAAGAGACCCAGTACTTC
TRBV4-3	few	-	TRBJ2-3	CASSQDSLDTQYF	TGCGCCAGCAGCCAAGATTCTTTAGATACGCAGTATTTT
TRBV5-6	-	TRBD1	TRBJ1-4	CASSGTGATNEKLFF	TGTGCCAGCAGCGGAACAGGGGCAACTAATGAAAAACTGTTTTTT
TRBV14	-	TRBD1	TRBJ1-5	CASSQDQVGPGQVGQPQHF	TGTGCCAGCAGCCAAGATCAGGTGGGTCCGGGACAGGTCGGTCAGCCCCAGCATTTT
TRBV5-1	-	-	TRBJ2-3	CASSLVLATDTQYF	TGCGCCAGCAGCTTGGTTTTGGCAACAGATACGCAGTATTTT
TRBV25-1	-	-	TRBJ1-2	CASSPRQMINYGYTF	TGTGCCAGCAGTCCCCGACAGATGATTAACTATGGCTACACCTTC
TRBV11-2	-	TRBD1	TRBJ2-4	CASSGGQGQNIQYF	TGTGCCAGCAGCGGGGGACAGGGTCAAAACATTCAGTACTTC
TRBV7-2	once	TRBD2	TRBJ2-2	CASSYLIAGGPLGTGELFF	TGTGCCAGCAGCTACCTAATAGCGGGAGGGCCTTTGGGGACCGGGGAGCTGTTTTTT
TRBV14	-	TRBD2	TRBJ2-7	CASSQDFGLAAYF	TGTGCCAGCAGCCAAGATTTTGGTCTAGCGGCGTACTTC
TRBV6-6	-	TRBD2	TRBJ2-5	CASSYPSGSGQETQYF	TGTGCCAGCAGTTACCCTAGCGGGAGTGGGCAAGAGACCCAGTACTTC
TRBV27	once	TRBD1	TRBJ1-4	CASSFSGTASNEKLFF	TGTGCCAGCAGTTTTAGCGGGACAGCGTCTAATGAAAAACTGTTTTTT
TRBV28	few	-	TRBJ1-4	CASSVWGATNEKLFF	TGTGCCAGCAGTGTTTGGGGGGCAACTAATGAAAAACTGTTTTTT
TRBV4-1	-	TRBD1	TRBJ2-1	CASSQIDRGLPYNEQFF	TGCGCCAGCAGCCAAATTGACAGGGGTTTACCCTACAATGAGCAGTTCTTC
TRBV27	-	TRBD2	TRBJ2-2	CASSNLAGVRTGELFF	TGTGCCAGCAGCAACCTAGCGGGAGTAAGAACCGGGGAGCTGTTTTTT
TRBV28	-	-	TRBJ1-5	CASSFSRGSQPQHF	TGTGCCAGCAGTTTTAGTCGAGGGAGCCAGCCCCAGCATTTT
TRBV7-9	-	-	TRBJ2-6	CASSLMSGANVLTF	TGTGCCAGCAGCTTAATGAGTGGGGCCAACGTCCTGACTTTC
TRBV13	once	-	TRBJ2-3	CASSPDRRERTDTQYF	TGTGCCAGCAGCCCCGATCGTCGTGAGCGAACAGATACGCAGTATTTT
TRBV11-2	-	TRBD2	TRBJ2-3	CASSAGVGTQYF	TGTGCCAGCAGCGCGGGAGTAGGTACGCAGTATTTT
TRBV18	-	TRBD1	TRBJ1-1	CASSAQGASTEAFF	TGTGCCAGCTCGGCACAGGGGGCGAGCACTGAAGCTTTCTTT
TRBV10-1	-	-	TRBJ1-1	CASSESSTLGEVFF	TGCGCCAGCAGTGAATCTTCGACACTAGGGGAGGTTTTCTTT
TRBV27	-	TRBD1	TRBJ2-6	CASRQGSSGANVLTF	TGTGCCAGCAGACAGGGGAGCTCTGGGGCCAACGTCCTGACTTTC
TRBV28	-	-	TRBJ2-7	CASRISDSPSYEQYF	TGTGCCAGCAGAATCTCCGACAGCCCTTCCTACGAGCAGTACTTC
TRBV13	-	TRBD1	TRBJ2-1	CASSYRGNEQFF	TGTGCCAGCAGCTACAGGGGGAATGAGCAGTTCTTC
TRBV4-3	-	-	TRBJ2-1	CASSQEIAASSYNEQFF	TGCGCCAGCAGCCAAGAGATAGCGGCTAGCTCCTACAATGAGCAGTTCTTC
TRBV4-2	-	TRBD2	TRBJ2-1	CASSQGLAGATDNEQFF	TGTGCCAGCAGCCAAGGACTAGCGGGAGCTACAGACAATGAGCAGTTCTTC
TRBV7-2	-	-	TRBJ2-2	CASSLEGGHSTGELFF	TGTGCCAGCAGCTTAGAGGGGGGGCACTCCACCGGGGAGCTGTTTTTT
TRBV5-1	-	-	TRBJ2-7	CASSLDPGYEQYF	TGCGCCAGCAGCTTGGACCCGGGCTACGAGCAGTACTTC
TRBV5-4	-	TRBD2	TRBJ2-3	CASRTGTSGRAASDTQYF	TGTGCCAGCAGAACCGGGACTAGCGGGAGGGCCGCATCAGATACGCAGTATTTT
TRBV7-6	-	-	TRBJ2-7	CASSLRARYEQYF	TGTGCCAGCAGCTTGAGGGCCCGCTACGAGCAGTACTTC
TRBV7-8	-	TRBD2	TRBJ2-3	CASSRRGGTESSGRRATDTQYF	TGTGCCAGCAGCCGTCGGGGGGGAACCGAGTCTAGCGGGAGGAGGGCGACAGATACGCAGTATTTT
TRBV29-1	once	-	TRBJ1-2	CSVEGGVIYGYTF	TGCAGCGTTGAAGGGGGAGTCATCTATGGCTACACCTTC
TRBV15	-	TRBD2	TRBJ2-7	CATSRELAVYEQYF	TGTGCCACCAGCAGAGAACTAGCGGTCTACGAGCAGTACTTC
TRBV10-2	few	TRBD1	TRBJ1-5	CASGQGGQPQHF	TGCGCCAGCGGACAGGGCGGGCAGCCCCAGCATTTT
TRBV7-9	-	-	TRBJ1-3	CASSLQGNTIYF	TGTGCCAGCTCGTTGCAGGGAAACACCATATATTTT
TRBV7-9	-	-	TRBJ1-1	CASIRTQAANTEAFF	TGTGCCAGCATCAGGACACAGGCCGCGAACACTGAAGCTTTCTTT
TRBV2	-	TRBD1	TRBJ1-5	CASHNRGNQPQHF	TGTGCCAGCCATAACAGGGGGAATCAGCCCCAGCATTTT